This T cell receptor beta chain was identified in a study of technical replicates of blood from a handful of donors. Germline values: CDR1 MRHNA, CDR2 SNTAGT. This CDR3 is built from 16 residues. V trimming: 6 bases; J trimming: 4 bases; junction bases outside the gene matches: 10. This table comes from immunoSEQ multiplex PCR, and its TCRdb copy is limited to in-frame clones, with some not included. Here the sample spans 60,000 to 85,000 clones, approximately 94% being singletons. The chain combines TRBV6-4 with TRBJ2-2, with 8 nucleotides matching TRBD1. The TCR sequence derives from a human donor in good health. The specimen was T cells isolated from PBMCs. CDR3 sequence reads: CASRLRQGLGTGELFF. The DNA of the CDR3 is TGTGCCAGCAGACTGCGACAGGGGCTAGGCACCGGGGAGCTGTTTTTT.